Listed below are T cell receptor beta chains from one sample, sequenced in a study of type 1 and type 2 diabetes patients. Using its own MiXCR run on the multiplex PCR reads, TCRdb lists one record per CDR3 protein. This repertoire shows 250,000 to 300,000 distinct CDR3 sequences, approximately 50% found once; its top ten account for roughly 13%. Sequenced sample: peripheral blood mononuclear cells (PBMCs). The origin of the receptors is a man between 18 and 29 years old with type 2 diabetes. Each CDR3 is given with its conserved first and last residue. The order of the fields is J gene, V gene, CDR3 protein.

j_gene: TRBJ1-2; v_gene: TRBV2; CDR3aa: CASSDSGGAYYGYTF
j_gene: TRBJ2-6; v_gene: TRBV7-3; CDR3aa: CASSLMGDRGASGANVLTF
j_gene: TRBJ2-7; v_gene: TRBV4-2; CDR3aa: CASSQYEQGYEQYF
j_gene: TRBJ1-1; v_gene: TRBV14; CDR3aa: CASQGAPEAFF
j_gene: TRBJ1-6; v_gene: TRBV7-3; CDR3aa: CASSLNPGPNSPLHF
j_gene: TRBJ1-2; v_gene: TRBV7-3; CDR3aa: CASSRNYGYTF
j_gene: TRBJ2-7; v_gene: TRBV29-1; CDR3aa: CSVDTSYEQYF
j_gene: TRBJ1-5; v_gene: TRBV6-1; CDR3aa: CASSLIQGYNQPQHF
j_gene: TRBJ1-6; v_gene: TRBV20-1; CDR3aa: CSARDQSNSPLHF
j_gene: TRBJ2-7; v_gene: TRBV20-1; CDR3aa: CSARESDIYEQYF
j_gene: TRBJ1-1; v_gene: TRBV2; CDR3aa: CASRRDRGGTEAFF
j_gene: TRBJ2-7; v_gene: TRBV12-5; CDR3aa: CASGSAGGRHPYEQYF
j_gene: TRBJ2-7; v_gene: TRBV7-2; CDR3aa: CASSHARGPYREQYF
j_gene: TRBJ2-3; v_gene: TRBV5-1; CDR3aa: CASRPNLAGGPDTQYF
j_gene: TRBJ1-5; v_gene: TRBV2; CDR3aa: CASSVMRAGVGQPQHF
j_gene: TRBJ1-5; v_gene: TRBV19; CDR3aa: CASSIQGPNQPQHF
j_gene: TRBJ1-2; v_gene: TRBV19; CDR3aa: CASSPDRVYDGYTF
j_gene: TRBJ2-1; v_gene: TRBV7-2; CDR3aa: CASSSIRQGNEQFF
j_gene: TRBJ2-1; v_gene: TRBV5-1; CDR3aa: CASSLMAGGLDEQFF
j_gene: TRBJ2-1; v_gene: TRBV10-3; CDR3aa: CAISDSGTDYNEQFF